This TCR beta chain was sequenced during a study of Ad26.COV2.S vaccination and SARS-CoV-2 variants. About the study: The donor was enrolled in the Ad26.COV2.S arm of the COV1001 trial.

Regarding the study as a whole: Responses of T cells in total may have been underestimated by the TCR breadth and depth analyses. Recipients of either vaccine or placebo displayed similar breadth of non-spike TCRs.

Germline V lookup: CDR1 SGDLS, CDR2 YYNGEE. The CDR3 length is 15 residues. Trimming took off 0 bases at V and 2 bases at J, with 8 bases between the two ends. Sample treatment: approximately 18 received Ad26.COV2.S at low or high dose, single or two shots; several received placebo; per-sample allocation not given. After the first vaccine or placebo injection, samples were drawn on day 63. The repertoire was sequenced with immunoSEQ multiplex PCR; TCRdb's copy has only in-frame clones and lacks some. The repertoire consists of 300,000 to 350,000 clones, with about 89% occurring once and the leading ten covering about 4.6%. This clone has a handful of counts. Its cognate antigen is unknown.

Here the sequenced sample was peripheral blood, taken in a trial of Ad26.COV2.S vaccine versus placebo. The sequence came from a person aged 18 to 65 who received the Ad26.COV2.S COVID-19 vaccine or a placebo. V and J are TRBV9 and TRBJ2-2; no clear D gene. In DNA form, the CDR3 reads TGTGCCAGCAGCGTAGAGGGCGACAACACCGGGGAGCTGTTTTTT. It codes for CASSVEGDNTGELFF.